The 4 T cell receptor beta chains given below trace back to one sample, sequenced in a study of cytomegalovirus exposure and HLA in healthy donors. Vbeta (60) and Jbeta (13) primers were used in the PCR. The repertoire was sequenced with immunoSEQ multiplex PCR; TCRdb's copy has only in-frame clones and lacks some. The sample records about 160,000 clones, around 81% being singletons. Material for sequencing was PBMCs. The receptors here all came from a woman aged 45-60 years in good health and CMV-seronegative.

This chain uses TRBV2 with TRBJ1-4; 10 bases fit TRBD1. Per the germline V gene, CDR1 is SNHLY and CDR2 is FYNNEI. Unmatched junction bases numbered 10, after V lost 4 bases and J lost 5 bases. This CDR3 contains 17 residues. CDR3 sequence reads: CASSGQGAMSWNEKLFF. In nucleotides, the CDR3 is TGTGCCAGCAGTGGACAGGGGGCCATGTCTTGGAATGAAAAACTGTTTTTT.

In its sample, this clone was seen a few times. The genes are TRBV18 and TRBJ1-1; 7 bases agree with TRBD1. The CDR3 has 14 residues. The V gene end was trimmed by 2 bases and the J gene end by 6 bases; junction bases not matched to a gene: 6. Germline loops: CDR1 KGHSH, CDR2 LQKENI. This CDR3 is CASSPGQDRPEAFF. CDR3 nucleotide sequence: TGTGCCAGCTCACCAGGACAGGACCGACCTGAAGCTTTCTTT.

The chain carries TRBV6-5 and TRBJ1-2; TRBD1 matches 7 bases. CDR3 length equals 13 residues. Trimming cost V 5 bases and J 7 bases; bases outside gene matches: 7. The germline CDR1 and CDR2 sequences are MNHEY and SVGAGI. CDR3 region: CASSPRGQGGYTF. CDR3 DNA: TGTGCCAGCAGTCCAAGGGGGCAGGGTGGCTACACCTTC.

This clone has a single count. The rearrangement joins TRBV7-2 to TRBJ1-5, with a weak D call TRBD1 (6 bases). This CDR3 spans 13 amino acids. CDR1 SGHTA and CDR2 FQGNSA come from the germline V gene. The V and J ends lost 3 bases and 6 bases respectively, with 9 bases between them. In DNA form, the CDR3 reads TGTGCCAGCAGCTTGTCAGGGGCTCAGCCCCAGCATTTT. Translated, it gives CASSLSGAQPQHF. The full variable domain, rest sourced from reference TRBV7-2 and TRBJ1-5, is GAGVSQSPSNKVTEKGKDVELRCDPISGHTALYWYRQSLGQGLEFLIYFQGNSAPDKSGLPSDRFSAERTGGSVSTLTIQRTQQEDSAVYLCASSLSGAQPQHFGDGTRLSIL.